A single sample is the source of the 26 T cell receptor beta chains below, sequenced in a study of blood T cell repertoires in COVID-19. Profiling relied on immunoSEQ multiplex PCR, and the TCRdb table lists in-frame clones only, not all of them. The sample has about 150,000 clones, 85% seen once. The sequenced sample was peripheral blood. These receptors originate from a woman aged 55-69 years with COVID-19, enrolled during active disease.

The chain recombines TRBV5-5 with TRBJ1-4; unclear D gene. Germline loops: CDR1 SGHKS, CDR2 YYEKEE (reference sequence). The CDR3 runs to 14 residues. Trimming cost V 4 bases and J 7 bases, with 14 bases left between them. Here the CDR3 reads CASSPLLRGEKLFF. In nucleotides, the CDR3 is TGTGCCAGCAGCCCCTTGTTGCGAGGTGAAAAACTGTTTTTT.

The chain has TRBV2 and TRBJ1-6, with 8 bases matching TRBD1. CDR3 size: 15 residues. Germline V gene lookup returns CDR1 SNHLY and CDR2 FYNNEI. Unmatched junction bases numbered 7, after V lost 5 bases and J lost 7 bases. In nucleotides, the CDR3 is TGTGCCAGCAGTCAGGGGGCTAAGAGCAATTCACCCCTCCACTTT. It is translated as CASSQGAKSNSPLHF.

A few counts support this clone. This rearrangement joins TRBV10-1 to TRBJ2-6, with D unresolved. The CDR3 loop spans 15 amino acids. The germline V gene encodes CDR1 WNHNN and CDR2 SYGVQD (reference sequence). V was shortened by 3 bases and J by 0 bases, with 6 bases between the two germline ends. The CDR3: CASSDGGSGANVLTF. CDR3 in DNA: TGCGCCAGCAGTGACGGCGGCTCTGGGGCCAACGTCCTGACTTTC.

This rearrangement joins TRBV9 to TRBJ2-3, with 10 bases fitting TRBD2. With 3 bases clipped from V and 5 bases from J, the junction kept 6 bases outside the gene matches. The CDR3 contains 15 residues. CDR1 is SGDLS and CDR2 is YYNGEE in the germline V gene. CDR3: CASSASGSQIDTQYF. CDR3 nucleotides: TGTGCCAGCAGCGCTAGCGGGAGTCAGATAGATACGCAGTATTTT.

The CDR3 nucleotides are TGCGCCAGCAGGGACAGGACCTCTGCAACTAATGAAAAACTGTTTTTT. Protein: CASRDRTSATNEKLFF. The rearrangement links TRBV5-1 to TRBJ1-4; 7 nucleotides agree with TRBD1. The CDR3 loop spans 16 amino acids. Trimming took 5 bases from V and 0 from J; bases not matched to a gene: 7. Germline assignment: CDR1 SGHRS and CDR2 YFSETQ.

This rearrangement joins TRBV9 to TRBJ2-2; TRBD1 is a possible D gene (6 bases). The V end was cut by 4 bases, the J end by 6 bases, with 22 bases between. The CDR3 has 17 amino acids. In germline, CDR1 is SGDLS, CDR2 YYNGEE. The CDR3, as DNA: TGTGCCAGCAGCCCCCCCCTGGGCAGGGGAAGGTCCGGGGAGCTGTTTTTT. Translating it yields CASSPPLGRGRSGELFF. Using reference TRBV9 and TRBJ2-2 for the parts outside the CDR3, the full variable domain is DSGVTQTPKHLITATGQRVTLRCSPRSGDLSVYWYQQSLDQGLQFLIQYYNGEERAKGNILERFSAQQFPDLHSELNLSSLELGDSALYFCASSPPLGRGRSGELFFGEGSRLTVL.

The chain carries TRBV7-8 and TRBJ1-1; 8 nucleotides align to TRBD1. CDR1 is SGHVS, CDR2 FQNEAQ, per germline. The CDR3 extends over 16 amino acids. J was trimmed by 4 bases and V by 4 bases; bases with no gene match: 11. CDR3 amino acids: CASSSSLTGDPTEAFF. In DNA, the CDR3 is TGTGCCAGCAGCTCGTCTTTGACAGGGGATCCCACTGAAGCTTTCTTT.

In DNA, the CDR3 is TGTGCCAGCTCCAACCAGGGGGACACAGATACGCAGTATTTT. This encodes CASSNQGDTDTQYF. The rearrangement links TRBV18 to TRBJ2-3; 7 bases fit TRBD1. Germline CDR1 and CDR2: KGHSH and LQKENI. Trimming cost V 6 bases and J 2 bases; bases outside gene matches: 5. This CDR3 is 14 amino acids long.

Here the CDR3 reads CASSPRRAGTTQYF. As DNA, the CDR3 is TGTGCCAGCAGCCCGAGAAGGGCGGGAACTACGCAGTATTTT. V gene TRBV3-1 (or the pseudogene TRBV3-2) combines with J gene TRBJ2-3, with D maybe TRBD2 (6 bases). The CDR3 spans 14 residues. V was clipped by 4 bases and J by 8 bases, with 16 bases between them. CDR1 and CDR2 (germline): LGHDT, YNNKEL (reference sequence).

V is TRBV13 and J is TRBJ2-1, with D possibly TRBD1 on 5 matching bases. V lost 6 bases and J lost 9, with 18 bases in between. This CDR3 is 14 amino acids long. CDR1 PRHDT and CDR2 FYEKMQ come from the germline V gene (reference sequence). The CDR3 DNA reads as TGTGCCAGCAGTGGGGCAGTAAGGCCCCTTGAGCAGTTCTTC. This translates into CASSGAVRPLEQFF.

The chain combines TRBV25-1 with TRBJ2-2; 7 nucleotides agree with TRBD1. The CDR3 covers 14 residues. Unmatched junction bases numbered 4, after V lost 1 base and J lost 8 bases. Germline V gives CDR1 MGHDK, CDR2 SYGVNS. The CDR3 region is CASSELEGAGELFF. CDR3 bases: TGTGCCAGCAGTGAATTAGAGGGGGCGGGGGAGCTGTTTTTT.

V and J are TRBV9 and TRBJ1-4, with a weak D call TRBD1 (5 bases). Germline CDR1 reads SGDLS; CDR2 reads YYNGEE. This CDR3 has 13 amino acids. Trimming cost V 4 bases and J 3 bases, with 7 bases left between them. The CDR3 loop reads CASSRQPNEKLFF. For the CDR3, the DNA is TGTGCCAGCAGCAGACAGCCTAATGAAAAACTGTTTTTT.

This clone was picked up a small number of times. The CDR3 DNA follows: TGTGCCAGCAGCCCGGGGTTGTATAGCAATCAGCCCCAGCATTTT. This gives the protein CASSPGLYSNQPQHF. The chain is built from TRBV5-6 and TRBJ1-5; no firm D call. Trimming took 4 bases from V and 0 from J, leaving 11 bases between them. The V gene's germline CDR1 is SGHDT and CDR2 YYEEEE. CDR3 length: 15 residues.

The chain employs TRBV5-1 and TRBJ2-5, with 9 bases fitting TRBD2. CDR3 length equals 15 residues. The V gene's germline CDR1 is SGHRS and CDR2 YFSETQ. The V gene end was trimmed by 1 base and the J gene end by 2 bases; junction bases not matched to a gene: 3. The CDR3 DNA sequence: TGCGCCAGCAGCTTGCTTACTAGCGGGCAAGAGACCCAGTACTTC. Translation gives CASSLLTSGQETQYF. The complete variable domain, with remaining parts taken from reference TRBV5-1 and TRBJ2-5, reads KAGVTQTPRYLIKTRGQQVTLSCSPISGHRSVSWYQQTPGQGLQFLFEYFSETQRNKGNFPGRFSGRQFSNSRSEMNVSTLELGDSALYLCASSLLTSGQETQYFGPGTRLLVL.

V usage is TRBV27 and J usage is TRBJ1-5, with D uncertain. This CDR3 is built from 13 residues. Trimming took 2 bases from V and 5 from J, leaving 7 bases between them. CDR1 is MNHEY and CDR2 is SMNVEV in the germline V gene (reference sequence). The CDR3 protein is CASSLIRDQPQHF. In nucleotides, the CDR3 is TGTGCCAGCAGTTTAATCCGAGATCAGCCCCAGCATTTT.

The chain employs TRBV5-1 and TRBJ1-2; the D is unclear. The CDR3 length is 14 residues. The ends were cut back, 0 bases at V and 8 bases at J, with 14 bases in the middle. The germline CDR1 and CDR2 sequences are SGHRS and YFSETQ. CDR3 amino acids: CASSLAQEVQGYTF. CDR3 nucleotides: TGCGCCAGCAGCTTGGCCCAAGAGGTACAAGGCTACACCTTC.

This clone has a single count. The rearrangement joins TRBV12-3 or TRBV12-4 to TRBJ1-2, with D maybe TRBD1 (5 bases). The CDR3 totals 12 residues. V was clipped by 6 bases and J by 5 bases, with 10 bases between them. CDR3 nucleotides: TGTGCCAGCAGCACACAGGTATATGGCTACACCTTC. Amino acid sequence: CASSTQVYGYTF.

This clone was found a few times. This chain uses TRBV29-1 with TRBJ1-2; D is perhaps TRBD1 (6 bases). The CDR3 is made up of 13 amino acids. Trimming shortened V by 6 bases and J by 4 bases, and 15 bases separated the two germline ends. Germline CDR1 is SQVTM and CDR2 is ANQGSEA. The CDR3 region is CSVLRQESYGYTF. CDR3 DNA sequence: TGCAGCGTCCTCAGACAGGAAAGCTATGGCTACACCTTC.

The rearrangement joins TRBV6-5 to TRBJ1-2; no reliable D call. Germline V lookup: CDR1 MNHEY, CDR2 SVGAGI. With 6 bases removed from V and 4 bases from J, the gap between germline ends came to 18 bases. This CDR3 spans 15 amino acids. The CDR3 bases are TGTGCCAGCAGCCAGCCCTCCAGTGGGAGCTATGGCTACACCTTC. Translation gives CASSQPSSGSYGYTF.

The rearrangement uses TRBV7-2 and TRBJ1-4; TRBD1 matches at 8 bases. CDR3 length: 14 amino acids. Germline CDR1 SGHTA, CDR2 FQGNSA. V lost 4 bases, J lost 8 bases, and 6 bases stayed unmatched. CDR3 sequence reads: CASSSQRTGEKLFF. As DNA, the CDR3 is TGTGCCAGCAGCTCCCAACGGACAGGGGAAAAACTGTTTTTT.

This rearrangement joins TRBV5-8 to TRBJ1-3, with TRBD1 matching over 8 bases. The J segment lost 2 bases and the V segment lost 3 bases, leaving 4 bases of the junction unmatched. CDR3 length: 15 amino acids. CDR1 and CDR2 from the germline V gene are SGHTS and YDEGEE. The CDR3 is CASSYGQGAGNTIYF. CDR3 sequence (DNA): TGTGCCAGCAGCTACGGACAGGGCGCTGGAAACACCATATATTTT.

CDR3 amino acids: CASSLVSTGYEQYF. The CDR3 nucleotides are TGTGCCAGCAGCTTAGTTTCAACGGGGTACGAGCAGTACTTC. The rearrangement joins TRBV7-2 to TRBJ2-7, with D possibly TRBD2 on 5 matching bases. This CDR3 is 14 amino acids long. With 1 base removed from V and 4 bases from J, the gap between germline ends came to 11 bases. Germline V gives CDR1 SGHTA, CDR2 FQGNSA.

This clone was seen only once. The CDR3 loop reads CASSSGLAGTHEQFF. CDR3 sequence (DNA): TGTGCCAGCAGCTCGGGACTAGCGGGAACCCATGAGCAGTTCTTC. V and J are TRBV7-3 and TRBJ2-1, with 13 nucleotides matching TRBD2. The CDR3 runs to 15 residues. Germline values: CDR1 SGHTA, CDR2 FQGTGA. The junction had 5 bases not matched to a gene; V was cut back by 4 bases and J by 8 bases.

The chain is built from TRBV9 and TRBJ2-2; 12 positions agree with TRBD2. This CDR3 region has 16 residues. Germline values: CDR1 SGDLS, CDR2 YYNGEE. V lost 4 bases and J lost 8; bases outside the gene matches: 9. CDR3 in amino acids: CASSPRLAGERGELFF. The CDR3, as DNA: TGTGCCAGCAGCCCTCGACTAGCGGGAGAAAGGGGGGAGCTGTTTTTT.

V usage is TRBV7-3 and J usage is TRBJ2-3; possibly TRBD2 for D (7 bases). This CDR3 is built from 13 residues. Trimming shortened V by 3 bases and J by 6 bases, and 10 bases separated the two germline ends. Germline CDR1 and CDR2: SGHTA and FQGTGA. This CDR3 reads CASSLGGPDTQYF. CDR3 DNA sequence: TGTGCCAGCAGCTTGGGGGGGCCGGATACGCAGTATTTT.

The CDR3 loop reads CASSLKGVGEQYV. CDR3 nucleotides: TGTGCCAGCAGCCTCAAGGGAGTCGGCGAGCAGTACGTC. The rearrangement uses TRBV5-4 and TRBJ2-7; D may be TRBD2 (5 bases). Between the trimmed V and J ends, which lost 4 bases and 6 bases, there was a span of 14 bases. This CDR3 has 13 amino acids. CDR1 and CDR2 from the germline V gene are SGHNT and YYREEE (reference sequence).